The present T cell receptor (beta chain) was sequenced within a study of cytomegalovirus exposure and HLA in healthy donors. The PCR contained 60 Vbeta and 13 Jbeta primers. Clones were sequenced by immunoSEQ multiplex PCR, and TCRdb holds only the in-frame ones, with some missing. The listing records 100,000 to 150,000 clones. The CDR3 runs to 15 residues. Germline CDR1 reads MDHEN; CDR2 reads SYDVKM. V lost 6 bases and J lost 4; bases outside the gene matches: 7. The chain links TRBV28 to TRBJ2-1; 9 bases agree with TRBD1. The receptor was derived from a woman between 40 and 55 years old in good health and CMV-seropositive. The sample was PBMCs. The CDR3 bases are TGTGCCAGCAGCCCCGGGACAGGGAGGTACAATGAGCAGTTCTTC. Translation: CASSPGTGRYNEQFF.